Listed below are T cell receptor beta chains from one sample, sequenced in a study of T cell repertoires in cytomegalovirus infection. MiXCR, run by TCRdb on the reads, gives a single entry per CDR3 protein. The sample has around 170,000 distinct CDR3 sequences, 15% to 20% seen once. Material for sequencing was CD8+ T cells from PBMCs. The receptors derive from a human donor in good health (CMV status not recorded). Some clones in this sample may be carry-over from other donors' samples. Each CDR3 is given with its conserved first and last residue. D genes are given only for firm matches. The listing skips clone size in some rows; elsewhere it reads once, few, many or a size class.

j_call,v_call,clone_size,d_call,cdr3_aa,cdr3_nt
TRBJ1-5,TRBV7-8,few,-,CASSPRVGRGQPQHF,TGTGCCAGCAGCCCGAGGGTGGGAAGAGGACAGCCCCAGCATTTT
TRBJ2-5,TRBV28,few,TRBD1,CASSSSDRGKTQYF,TGTGCCAGCAGTTCCTCCGACAGGGGAAAGACCCAGTACTTC
TRBJ2-5,TRBV12-3/TRBV12-4,-,-,CASEQRETQYF,TGTGCCAGCGAACAGCGAGAGACCCAGTACTTC
TRBJ2-7,TRBV12-3/TRBV12-4,few,-,CASSSLENYEQYF,TGTGCCAGCAGTTCCCTGGAAAACTACGAGCAGTACTTC
TRBJ2-3,TRBV7-8,-,TRBD2,CASSLSPAGEFTDTQYF,TGTGCCAGCAGCTTAAGCCCAGCGGGGGAGTTCACAGATACGCAGTATTTT
TRBJ2-1,TRBV2,-,TRBD2,CASSEGTSGLSYNEQFF,TGTGCCAGCAGTGAGGGGACTAGCGGGCTTTCCTACAATGAGCAGTTCTTC
TRBJ1-3,TRBV7-2,few,-,CASSPPPDRLSSGNTIYF,TGTGCCAGCAGCCCACCTCCCGACAGGCTGAGCTCTGGAAACACCATATATTTT
TRBJ2-4,TRBV11-2,few,-,CASIQTWQGRDIQYF,TGTGCCAGCATCCAAACCTGGCAGGGACGGGACATTCAGTACTTC
TRBJ2-1,TRBV28,-,-,CASSPGLLNEQFF,TGTGCCAGCAGCCCAGGACTCCTAAATGAGCAGTTCTTC
TRBJ2-1,TRBV7-2,many,TRBD2,CASSLVSGGAGNEQFF,TGTGCCAGCAGCTTAGTCAGCGGGGGGGCAGGGAATGAGCAGTTCTTC
TRBJ2-1,TRBV7-9,few,-,CASSLIARTNEQFF,TGTGCCAGCAGCTTAATTGCCAGGACCAATGAGCAGTTCTTC
TRBJ2-5,TRBV20-1,few,-,CSARTVQEQETQYF,TGCAGTGCTCGGACAGTACAAGAACAAGAGACCCAGTACTTC
TRBJ2-1,TRBV7-9,-,-,CASSFPSKASRASVGQFF,TGTGCCAGCAGCTTCCCTTCGAAGGCTAGTAGGGCCTCGGTGGGGCAGTTCTTC
TRBJ2-1,TRBV28,few,-,CASSLNLAGPYNEQFF,TGTGCCAGCAGTCTTAATCTCGCGGGACCCTACAATGAGCAGTTCTTC
TRBJ2-3,TRBV6-2/TRBV6-3,-,-,CASSYSIRGDTQYF,TGTGCCAGCAGTTACTCGATTAGGGGAGATACGCAGTATTTT
TRBJ2-7,TRBV5-1,few,-,CASGLRRATRGSEQYF,TGCGCCAGCGGGCTTCGGAGAGCAACTCGCGGGTCGGAGCAGTACTTC
TRBJ1-2,TRBV7-9,few,-,CATQDSLNYGYTF,TGTGCCACTCAGGACAGCCTAAACTATGGCTACACCTTC
TRBJ1-1,TRBV4-1,-,TRBD1,CASSQLLGQGAREAFF,TGCGCCAGCAGCCAACTCTTGGGACAGGGGGCCCGTGAAGCTTTCTTT
TRBJ2-7,TRBV27,-,TRBD2,CASSSTRTSGGTYEQYF,TGTGCCAGCAGTTCCACCAGGACTAGCGGGGGAACCTACGAGCAGTACTTC
TRBJ2-1,TRBV20-1,-,TRBD2,CSAEGLAGNYNEQFF,TGCAGTGCCGAAGGACTAGCGGGAAACTACAATGAGCAGTTCTTC
TRBJ2-7,TRBV7-3,few,-,CASSFLGQTPWGQYF,TGTGCCAGCAGCTTCTTGGGGCAGACCCCCTGGGGGCAGTACTTC
TRBJ2-7,TRBV28,-,-,CASTAPHSVGSRNIYEQYF,TGTGCCAGCACCGCTCCACACTCCGTGGGGTCCAGGAACATCTACGAGCAGTACTTC
TRBJ1-1,TRBV7-2,few,-,CASSFPGGITEAFF,TGTGCCAGCAGCTTCCCCGGAGGGATCACTGAAGCTTTCTTT
TRBJ1-4,TRBV12-3/TRBV12-4,few,-,CASSFSGTNEKLFF,TGTGCCAGCAGTTTTTCGGGGACGAATGAAAAACTGTTTTTT
TRBJ2-3,TRBV28,-,-,CASSFIAKHTDTQYF,TGTGCCAGCAGTTTCATAGCGAAACACACAGATACGCAGTATTTT
TRBJ2-5,TRBV28,few,-,CATKTNPGETQYF,TGTGCCACAAAGACTAACCCAGGAGAGACCCAGTACTTC
TRBJ2-3,TRBV10-3,-,TRBD2,CAISEGGGLATSTDTQYF,TGTGCCATCAGTGAGGGGGGGGGACTAGCGACGAGCACAGATACGCAGTATTTT
TRBJ1-6,TRBV6-5,few,-,CASRTGTDNSPLHF,TGTGCCAGCAGAACCGGGACGGACAATTCACCCCTCCACTTT
TRBJ1-5,TRBV7-9,-,-,CASSLGWQPQHF,TGTGCCAGCAGCTTAGGGTGGCAGCCCCAGCATTTT
TRBJ1-1,TRBV6-2/TRBV6-3,-,-,CASSYDRLVEAFF,TGTGCCAGCAGTTACGACAGGCTGGTTGAAGCTTTCTTT
TRBJ2-1,TRBV5-8,-,TRBD1,CASSLGTEAVYNEQFF,TGTGCCAGCAGCTTAGGGACAGAAGCCGTATACAATGAGCAGTTCTTC
TRBJ2-2,TRBV7-8,few,TRBD1,CASRTPPGTGVTGELFF,TGTGCCAGCAGAACCCCCCCCGGGACAGGGGTTACCGGGGAGCTGTTTTTT
TRBJ1-4,TRBV5-1,few,TRBD1,CASSLTGENEKLFF,TGCGCCAGCAGCTTGACAGGGGAAAATGAAAAACTGTTTTTT
TRBJ2-7,TRBV5-8,few,TRBD2,CASSFLSGRDEQYF,TGTGCCAGCAGTTTTCTGAGCGGGAGGGACGAGCAGTACTTC
TRBJ2-1,TRBV5-1,-,-,CASSLGGSSSYNEQFF,TGCGCCAGCAGCTTGGGAGGGAGTAGCTCCTACAATGAGCAGTTCTTC
TRBJ2-1,TRBV7-9,-,TRBD2,CASSQWTSGSPYNEQFF,TGTGCCAGCAGCCAGTGGACTAGCGGGAGCCCCTACAATGAGCAGTTCTTC
TRBJ2-7,TRBV4-2,-,TRBD2,CASSQDGREGYEQYF,TGTGCCAGCAGCCAAGATGGACGGGAGGGCTACGAGCAGTACTTC
TRBJ2-1,TRBV5-1,-,TRBD2,CASRGLAALRNEQFF,TGCGCCAGCAGAGGACTAGCCGCTCTGCGGAATGAGCAGTTCTTC
TRBJ2-2,TRBV5-5,-,TRBD2,CASSREGQNTGELFF,TGTGCCAGCAGCAGGGAGGGGCAGAACACCGGGGAGCTGTTTTTT
TRBJ1-1,TRBV7-9,-,-,CASSQGTGKDTEAFF,TGTGCCAGCAGCCAAGGAACAGGGAAGGACACTGAAGCTTTCTTT
TRBJ2-3,TRBV2,-,-,CASIGPTDTQYF,TGTGCCAGCATCGGACCCACAGATACGCAGTATTTT
TRBJ1-2,TRBV27,-,TRBD1,CASSRTGIEYYGYTF,TGTGCCAGCAGCCGGACAGGGATTGAGTACTATGGCTACACCTTC
TRBJ2-6,TRBV5-1,-,-,CASSSSGTGANVLTF,TGCGCCAGCAGCAGCTCAGGGACTGGGGCCAACGTCCTGACTTTC
TRBJ2-2,TRBV28,-,TRBD2,CASSAKMSGRTVGELFF,TGTGCCAGCAGTGCCAAGATGAGCGGGAGAACTGTCGGGGAGCTGTTTTTT
TRBJ2-7,TRBV28,-,-,CASSLTGLNYEQYF,TGTGCCAGCAGTTTAACTGGACTCAACTACGAGCAGTACTTC
TRBJ2-1,TRBV5-6,few,TRBD2,CASSPRTSGSRPNEQFF,TGTGCCAGCAGCCCTCGGACTAGCGGGAGTCGGCCCAATGAGCAGTTCTTC
TRBJ1-5,TRBV28,-,-,CASSFVGSNQPQHF,TGTGCCAGCAGTTTTGTGGGTAGCAATCAGCCCCAGCATTTT
TRBJ1-2,TRBV20-1,few,TRBD1,CSARDGDRTSEYGYTF,TGCAGTGCTAGAGATGGGGACAGGACGTCAGAGTATGGCTACACCTTC
TRBJ2-1,TRBV6-5,-,-,CASSYLGVNEQFF,TGTGCCAGCAGTTACTTGGGGGTAAATGAGCAGTTCTTC